The present T cell receptor (beta chain) was sequenced within a study of blood T cells in healthy people across ages. Study conclusions and caveats: The percentage of naive T cells correlated strongly with TCR beta diversity. Diversity estimates drawn from one million T cells were deemed underestimates.

With 5 bases removed from V and 3 bases from J, the gap between germline ends came to 14 bases. Germline V gene sequence: CDR1 SGHTA, CDR2 FQGNSA. The CDR3 consists of 15 residues. Concerning this clonotype itself: Its antigen is unknown.

Then a second PCR, running about 6 to 12 cycles, was carried out with a sample-barcoded 5' primer and a J-beta primer mix. In TCRdb, the 5' RACE reads were re-called with MiXCR into one record per CDR3 protein. Among roughly 2 million distinct CDR3 sequences, just under 50% were seen once, and the ten largest hold approximately 2%. The sequencing sample was made of blood. The chain has TRBV7-2 and TRBJ1-5, with D possibly matching TRBD1 (5 bases). This receptor was identified in a woman aged 40-49 years in good health. The CDR3 DNA follows: TGTGCCAGCAGCGGAAGGGACGGACCCAATCAGCCCCAGCATTTT. Translated: CASSGRDGPNQPQHF. The variable domain in full, with the rest retrieved from reference TRBV7-2 and TRBJ1-5, is GAGVSQSPSNKVTEKGKDVELRCDPISGHTALYWYRQSLGQGLEFLIYFQGNSAPDKSGLPSDRFSAERTGGSVSTLTIQRTQQEDSAVYLCASSGRDGPNQPQHFGDGTRLSIL.